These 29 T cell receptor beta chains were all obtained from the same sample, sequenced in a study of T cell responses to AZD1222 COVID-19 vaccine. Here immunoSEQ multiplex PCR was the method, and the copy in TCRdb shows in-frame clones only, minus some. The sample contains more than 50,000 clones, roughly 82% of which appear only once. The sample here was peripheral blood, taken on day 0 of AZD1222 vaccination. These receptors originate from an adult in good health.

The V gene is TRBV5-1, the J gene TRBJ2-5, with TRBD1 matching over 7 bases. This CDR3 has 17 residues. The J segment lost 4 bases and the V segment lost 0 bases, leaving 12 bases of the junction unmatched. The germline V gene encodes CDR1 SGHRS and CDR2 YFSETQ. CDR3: CASSLAMGQGVGETQYF. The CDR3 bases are TGCGCCAGCAGCTTGGCCATGGGTCAGGGGGTCGGAGAGACCCAGTACTTC.

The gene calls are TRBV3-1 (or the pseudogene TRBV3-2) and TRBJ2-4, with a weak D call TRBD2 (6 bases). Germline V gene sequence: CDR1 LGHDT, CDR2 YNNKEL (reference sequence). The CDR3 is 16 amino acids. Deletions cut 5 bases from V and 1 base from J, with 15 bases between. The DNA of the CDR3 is TGTGCCAGCAGCGCCGTGGGTGGGGGGGCCAAAAACATTCAGTACTTC. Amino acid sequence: CASSAVGGGAKNIQYF.

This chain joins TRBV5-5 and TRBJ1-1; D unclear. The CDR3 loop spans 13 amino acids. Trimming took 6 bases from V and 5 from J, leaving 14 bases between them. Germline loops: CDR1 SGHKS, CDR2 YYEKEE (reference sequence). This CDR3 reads CASTLESGTEAFF. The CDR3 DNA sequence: TGTGCCAGCACGCTGGAGAGCGGGACTGAAGCTTTCTTT.

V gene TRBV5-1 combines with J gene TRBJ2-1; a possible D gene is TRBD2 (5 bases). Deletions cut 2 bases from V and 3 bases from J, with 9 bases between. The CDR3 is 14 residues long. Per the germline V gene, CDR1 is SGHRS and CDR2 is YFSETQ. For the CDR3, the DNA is TGCGCCAGCAGCTTAGAGGGAAACTACAATGAGCAGTTCTTC. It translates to CASSLEGNYNEQFF.

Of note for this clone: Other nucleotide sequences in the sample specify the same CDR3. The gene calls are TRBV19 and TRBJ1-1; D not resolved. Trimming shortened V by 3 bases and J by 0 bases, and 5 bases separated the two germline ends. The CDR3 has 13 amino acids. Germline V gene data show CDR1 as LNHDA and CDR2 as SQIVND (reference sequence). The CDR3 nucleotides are TGTGCCAGTAGTATTTCGGTGAACACTGAAGCTTTCTTT. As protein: CASSISVNTEAFF.

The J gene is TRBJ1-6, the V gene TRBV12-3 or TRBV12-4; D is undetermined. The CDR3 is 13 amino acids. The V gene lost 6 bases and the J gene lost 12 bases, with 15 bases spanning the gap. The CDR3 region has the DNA TGTGCCAGCAGGCGTACATGGAGTTTACCCCTCCACTTT. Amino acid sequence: CASRRTWSLPLHF.

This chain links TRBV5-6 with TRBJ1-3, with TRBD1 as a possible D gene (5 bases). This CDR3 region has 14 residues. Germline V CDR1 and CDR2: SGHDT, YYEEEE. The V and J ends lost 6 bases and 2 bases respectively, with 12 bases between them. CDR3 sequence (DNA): TGTGCCAGCAACCTCAGGGCTACTGGAAACACCATATATTTT. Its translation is CASNLRATGNTIYF.

CDR3: CASSLGLGSTDTQYF. CDR3 nucleotide sequence: TGTGCCAGCAGCTTAGGCCTGGGTAGCACAGATACGCAGTATTTT. The chain uses TRBV13 and TRBJ2-3; D gene uncertain. Looked up from germline, CDR1 is PRHDT and CDR2 is FYEKMQ (reference sequence). This CDR3 spans 15 amino acids. The V gene lost 0 bases and the J gene lost 0 bases, with 7 bases spanning the gap.

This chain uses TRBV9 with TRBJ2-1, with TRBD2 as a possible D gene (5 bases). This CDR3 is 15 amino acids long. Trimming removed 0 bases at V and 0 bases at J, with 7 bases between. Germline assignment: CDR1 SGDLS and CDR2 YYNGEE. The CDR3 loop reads CASSVDGGSYNEQFF. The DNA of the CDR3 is TGTGCCAGCAGCGTAGATGGAGGCTCCTACAATGAGCAGTTCTTC.

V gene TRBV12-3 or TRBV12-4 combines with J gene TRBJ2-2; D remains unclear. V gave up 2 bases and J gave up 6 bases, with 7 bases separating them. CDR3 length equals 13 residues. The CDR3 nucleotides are TGTGCCAGCAGTTTAAGGTCTCCCGGGGAGCTGTTTTTT. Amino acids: CASSLRSPGELFF.

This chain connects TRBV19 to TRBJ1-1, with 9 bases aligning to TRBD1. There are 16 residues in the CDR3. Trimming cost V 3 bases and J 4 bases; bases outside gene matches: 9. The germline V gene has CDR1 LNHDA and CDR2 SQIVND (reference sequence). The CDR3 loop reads CASSIRDRVWGTEAFF. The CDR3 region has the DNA TGTGCCAGTAGTATCCGGGACAGGGTATGGGGCACTGAAGCTTTCTTT.

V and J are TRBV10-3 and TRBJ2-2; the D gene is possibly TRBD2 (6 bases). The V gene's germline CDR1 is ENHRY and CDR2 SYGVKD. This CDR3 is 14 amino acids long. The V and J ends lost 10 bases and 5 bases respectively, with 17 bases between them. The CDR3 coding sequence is TGTGCCACCGAGACGGGAGATAGGACCGGGGAGCTGTTTTTT. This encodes CATETGDRTGELFF.

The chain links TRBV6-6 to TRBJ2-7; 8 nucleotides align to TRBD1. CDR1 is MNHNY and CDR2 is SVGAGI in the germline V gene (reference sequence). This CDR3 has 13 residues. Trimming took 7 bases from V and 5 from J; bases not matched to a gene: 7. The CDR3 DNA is TGTGCCAGCAATGGACAGGGAGTAGACGAGCAGTACTTC. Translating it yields CASNGQGVDEQYF.

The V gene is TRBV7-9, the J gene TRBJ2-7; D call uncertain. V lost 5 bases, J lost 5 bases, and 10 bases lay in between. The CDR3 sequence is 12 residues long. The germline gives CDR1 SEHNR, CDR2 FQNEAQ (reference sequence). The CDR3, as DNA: TGTGCCAGCAGCCCTCTGTATAACGAGCAGTACTTC. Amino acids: CASSPLYNEQYF.

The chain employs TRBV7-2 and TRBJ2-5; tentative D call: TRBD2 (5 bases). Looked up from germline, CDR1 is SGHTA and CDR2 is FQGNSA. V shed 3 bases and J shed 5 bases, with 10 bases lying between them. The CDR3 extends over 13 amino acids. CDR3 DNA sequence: TGTGCCAGCAGCTTTCAAGGCGGGGAGACCCAGTACTTC. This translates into CASSFQGGETQYF.

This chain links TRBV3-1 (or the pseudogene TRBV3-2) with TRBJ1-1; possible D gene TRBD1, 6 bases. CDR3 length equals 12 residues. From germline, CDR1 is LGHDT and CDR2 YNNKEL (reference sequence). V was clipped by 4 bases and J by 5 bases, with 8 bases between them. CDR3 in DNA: TGTGCCAGCAGCCTCGGACAGACTGAAGCTTTCTTT. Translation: CASSLGQTEAFF.

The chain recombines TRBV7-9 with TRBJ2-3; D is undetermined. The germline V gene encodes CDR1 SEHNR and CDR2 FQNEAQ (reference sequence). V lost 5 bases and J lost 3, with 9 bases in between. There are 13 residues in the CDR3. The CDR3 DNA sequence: TGTGCCAGCAGCCACTACACAACAGATACGCAGTATTTT. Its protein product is CASSHYTTDTQYF.

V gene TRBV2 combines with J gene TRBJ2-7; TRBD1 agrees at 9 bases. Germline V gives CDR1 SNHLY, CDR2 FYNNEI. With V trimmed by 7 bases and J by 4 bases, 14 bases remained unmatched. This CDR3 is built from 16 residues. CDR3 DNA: TGTGCCAGCATCCCTTCGGAGACAGGGGGTTCATACGAGCAGTACGTC. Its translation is CASIPSETGGSYEQYV.

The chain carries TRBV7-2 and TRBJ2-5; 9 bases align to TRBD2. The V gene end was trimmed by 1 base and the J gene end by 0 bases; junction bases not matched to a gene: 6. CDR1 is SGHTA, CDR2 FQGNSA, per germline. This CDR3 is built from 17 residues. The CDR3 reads CASSLGLAVGYQETQYF. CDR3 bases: TGTGCCAGCAGCTTAGGACTAGCGGTTGGGTACCAAGAGACCCAGTACTTC.

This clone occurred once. The CDR3, as DNA: TGTGCCAGCAGTTACTCGTCTCGCAACTGGAATTCACCCCTCCACTTT. Protein: CASSYSSRNWNSPLHF. V and J are TRBV6-2 or TRBV6-3 and TRBJ1-6, with D uncertain. This CDR3 contains 16 residues. V was clipped by 0 bases and J by 7 bases, with 13 bases between them. Germline V CDR1 and CDR2: MNHEY, SVGEGT.

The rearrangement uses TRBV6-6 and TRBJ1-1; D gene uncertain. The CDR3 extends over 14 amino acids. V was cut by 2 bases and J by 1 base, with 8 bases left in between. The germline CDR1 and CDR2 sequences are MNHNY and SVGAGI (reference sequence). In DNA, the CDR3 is TGTGCCAGCAGTTACGGAGGCTCGAACACTGAAGCTTTCTTT. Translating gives CASSYGGSNTEAFF.

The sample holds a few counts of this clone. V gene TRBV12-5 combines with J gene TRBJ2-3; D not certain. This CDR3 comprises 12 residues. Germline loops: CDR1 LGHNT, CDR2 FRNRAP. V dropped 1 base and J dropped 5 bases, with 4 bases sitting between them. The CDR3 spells CASGLGLDTQYF. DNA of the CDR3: TGTGCTAGTGGTTTGGGCTTAGATACGCAGTATTTT.

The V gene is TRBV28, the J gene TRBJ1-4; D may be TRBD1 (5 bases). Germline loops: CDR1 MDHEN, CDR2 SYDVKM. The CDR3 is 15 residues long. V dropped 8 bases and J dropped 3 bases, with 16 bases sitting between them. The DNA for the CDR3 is TGTGCCAGCTCATCGGGGCAACTCCCTAATGAAAAACTGTTTTTT. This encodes CASSSGQLPNEKLFF.

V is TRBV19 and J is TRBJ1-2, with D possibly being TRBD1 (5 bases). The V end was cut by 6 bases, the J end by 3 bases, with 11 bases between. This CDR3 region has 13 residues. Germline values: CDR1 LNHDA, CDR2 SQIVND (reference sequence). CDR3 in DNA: TGTGCCAGTAGCCTCCAGGGTCACTATGGCTACACCTTC. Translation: CASSLQGHYGYTF.

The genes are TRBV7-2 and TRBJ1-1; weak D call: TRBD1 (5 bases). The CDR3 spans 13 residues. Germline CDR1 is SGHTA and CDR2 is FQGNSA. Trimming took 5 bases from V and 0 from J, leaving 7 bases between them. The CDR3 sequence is CASSRGVNTEAFF. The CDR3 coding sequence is TGTGCCAGCAGCCGGGGGGTGAACACTGAAGCTTTCTTT.

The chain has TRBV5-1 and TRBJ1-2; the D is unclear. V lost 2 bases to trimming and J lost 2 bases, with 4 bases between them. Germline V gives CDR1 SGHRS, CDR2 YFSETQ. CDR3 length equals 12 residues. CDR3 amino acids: CASSFENYGYTF. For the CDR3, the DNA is TGCGCCAGCAGCTTTGAAAACTATGGCTACACCTTC.

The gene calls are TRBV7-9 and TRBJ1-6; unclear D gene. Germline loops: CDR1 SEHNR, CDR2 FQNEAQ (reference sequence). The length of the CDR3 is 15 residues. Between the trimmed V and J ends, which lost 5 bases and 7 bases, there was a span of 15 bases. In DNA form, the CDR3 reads TGTGCCAGCAGCCCTACAGCTGCCGCAAATTCACCCCTCCACTTT. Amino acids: CASSPTAAANSPLHF.

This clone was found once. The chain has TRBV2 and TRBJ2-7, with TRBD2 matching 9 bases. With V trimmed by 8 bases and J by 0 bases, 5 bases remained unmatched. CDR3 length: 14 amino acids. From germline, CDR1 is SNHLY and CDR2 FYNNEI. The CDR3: CASVQREDSYEQYF. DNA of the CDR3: TGTGCCAGCGTGCAGCGGGAGGACTCCTACGAGCAGTACTTC.

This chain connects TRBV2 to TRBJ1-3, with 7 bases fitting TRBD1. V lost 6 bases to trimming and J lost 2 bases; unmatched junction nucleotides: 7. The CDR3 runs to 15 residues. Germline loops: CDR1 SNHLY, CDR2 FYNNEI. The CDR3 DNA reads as TGTGCCAGCAGCCCACAGGGGAATCCTGGAAACACCATATATTTT. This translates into CASSPQGNPGNTIYF. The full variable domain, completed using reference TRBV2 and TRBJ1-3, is EPEVTQTPSHQVTQMGQEVILRCVPISNHLYFYWYRQILGQKVEFLVSFYNNEISEKSEIFDDQFSVERPDGSNFTLKIRSTKLEDSAMYFCASSPQGNPGNTIYFGEGSWLTVV.